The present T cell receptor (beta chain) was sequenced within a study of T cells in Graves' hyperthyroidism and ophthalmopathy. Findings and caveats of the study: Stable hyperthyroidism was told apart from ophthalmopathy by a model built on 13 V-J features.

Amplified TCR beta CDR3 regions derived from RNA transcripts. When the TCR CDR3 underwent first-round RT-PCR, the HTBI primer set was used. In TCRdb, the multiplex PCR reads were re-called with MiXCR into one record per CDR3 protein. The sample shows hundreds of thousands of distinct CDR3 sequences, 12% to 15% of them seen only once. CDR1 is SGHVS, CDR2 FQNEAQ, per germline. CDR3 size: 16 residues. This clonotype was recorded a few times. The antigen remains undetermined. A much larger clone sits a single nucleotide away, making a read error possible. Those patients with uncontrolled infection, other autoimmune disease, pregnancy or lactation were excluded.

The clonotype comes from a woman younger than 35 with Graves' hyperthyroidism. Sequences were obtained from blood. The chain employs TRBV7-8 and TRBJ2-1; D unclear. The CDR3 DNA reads TGTGCCAGCAGCCCCGTACCTGGCCTTCGCTACGATGAGCAGTTCTTC. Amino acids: CASSPVPGLRYDEQFF.